The 19 T cell receptor beta chains below come from one sample, sequenced in a study of cytomegalovirus exposure and HLA in healthy donors. 60 Vbeta and 13 Jbeta primers were used in PCR. Here immunoSEQ multiplex PCR was the method, and the copy in TCRdb shows in-frame clones only, minus some. Here the sample spans 130,000 to 150,000 clones, roughly 76% being singletons. The sample was PBMCs. The source is a man between 18 and 29 years old in good health and CMV-seronegative.

CDR3: CASSGGGTEGGETQYF. The CDR3 coding sequence is TGTGCCAGCAGTGGGGGGGGGACCGAAGGCGGAGAGACCCAGTACTTC. This chain joins TRBV25-1 and TRBJ2-5, with 7 bases that match TRBD2. V lost 4 bases and J lost 4; bases outside the gene matches: 12. Germline-derived CDR1 and CDR2 are MGHDK and SYGVNS. CDR3 size: 16 residues.

The gene calls are TRBV5-1 and TRBJ1-1; D perhaps matches TRBD1 (5 bases). V lost 0 bases and J 2 bases, leaving 11 bases between the germline ends. This CDR3 spans 15 amino acids. The germline gives CDR1 SGHRS, CDR2 YFSETQ. Here the CDR3 DNA reads TGCGCCAGCAGCTTGGGGGCAGGGTTAAACACTGAAGCTTTCTTT. It is translated as CASSLGAGLNTEAFF.

J is TRBJ1-3 and V is TRBV21-1; the DNA was not compared with TRBD1, the D call given in the table. TRBV21-1 is noted as a pseudogene. This CDR3 comprises 18 residues. The CDR3 sequence: CASSKGWTGPYSGNTIYF. Written as DNA, the CDR3 is TGTGCCAGCAGCAAGGGTTGGACAGGCCCTTACTCTGGAAACACCATATATTTT.

The rearrangement uses TRBV7-8 and TRBJ2-1; TRBD2 aligns across 11 bases. Germline CDR1 reads SGHVS; CDR2 reads FQNEAQ. CDR3 length: 17 amino acids. The junction had 10 bases not matched to a gene; V was cut back by 1 base and J by 8 bases. The CDR3 coding sequence is TGTGCCAGCAGCTTAGAACTAGCGGGGGCCATTGGCGATGAGCAGTTCTTC. Encoded protein: CASSLELAGAIGDEQFF.

The chain combines TRBV7-8 with TRBJ2-7; D might be TRBD2 (6 bases). The CDR3 runs 12 residues. The V and J ends lost 1 base and 7 bases respectively, with 8 bases between them. The germline V gene has CDR1 SGHVS and CDR2 FQNEAQ. CDR3 DNA sequence: TGTGCCAGCAGCTTAGGACTAGGTGAGCAGTACTTC. This codes for CASSLGLGEQYF.

The chain links TRBV10-1 to TRBJ2-3; 10 positions agree with TRBD2. The CDR3 has 15 residues. CDR1 is WNHNN and CDR2 is SYGVQD in the germline V gene (reference sequence). J lost 6 bases, V lost 5 bases, and 8 bases had no gene match. The CDR3 is CASSMVAGGPDTQYF. The CDR3 DNA follows: TGCGCCAGCAGTATGGTAGCGGGAGGACCGGATACGCAGTATTTT.

The gene calls are TRBV7-9 and TRBJ2-5, with TRBD1 matching 7 bases. CDR1 SEHNR and CDR2 FQNEAQ come from the germline V gene (reference sequence). J lost 4 bases, V lost 4 bases, and 3 bases had no gene match. The CDR3 is made up of 13 amino acids. The CDR3 region is CASSSTGIETQYF. CDR3 DNA sequence: TGTGCCAGCAGCTCGACAGGGATAGAGACCCAGTACTTC.

The chain links TRBV9 to TRBJ1-1, with TRBD1 as a possible D gene (5 bases). The CDR3 length is 14 residues. Germline V gene lookup returns CDR1 SGDLS and CDR2 YYNGEE. Trimming left V 3 bases short and J 1 base short, with 10 bases between. Here the CDR3 reads CASSGGRGNTEAFF. CDR3 bases: TGTGCCAGCAGCGGGGGGAGGGGGAACACTGAAGCTTTCTTT. Drawing the rest from reference TRBV9 and TRBJ1-1, the complete variable domain is DSGVTQTPKHLITATGQRVTLRCSPRSGDLSVYWYQQSLDQGLQFLIQYYNGEERAKGNILERFSAQQFPDLHSELNLSSLELGDSALYFCASSGGRGNTEAFFGQGTRLTVV.

The CDR3 DNA follows: TGTGCCGGTCCGCTAGCGGATTCCTACAATGAGCAGTTCTTC. Protein: CAGPLADSYNEQFF. This rearrangement joins TRBV4-2 to TRBJ2-1; 7 positions match TRBD2. CDR1 and CDR2 from the germline V gene are LGHNA and YNFKEQ. The CDR3 extends over 14 amino acids. V lost 11 bases to trimming and J lost 1 base; unmatched junction nucleotides: 8.

The rearrangement links TRBV21-1 to TRBJ2-1; no DNA check was done on the table's D call, TRBD1. TRBV21-1 is noted as a pseudogene. CDR3 length equals 16 residues. CDR3 sequence reads: CASSIRDRESYNEQFF. In DNA form, the CDR3 reads TGTGCCAGCAGCATCCGGGACAGGGAATCCTACAATGAGCAGTTCTTC.

V usage is TRBV9 and J usage is TRBJ2-5; TRBD1 might be the D (6 bases). V dropped 0 bases and J dropped 11 bases, with 11 bases sitting between them. CDR1 is SGDLS and CDR2 is YYNGEE in the germline V gene. The CDR3 has 12 amino acids. CDR3 protein: CASSVAGDAQYF. The CDR3 DNA reads as TGTGCCAGCAGCGTAGCAGGGGACGCGCAGTACTTC.

The rearrangement uses TRBV7-9 and TRBJ2-5, with 8 bases lining up with TRBD1. The CDR3 is 15 residues long. The V gene's germline CDR1 is SEHNR and CDR2 FQNEAQ (reference sequence). V dropped 1 base and J dropped 5; count of bases not matched to a gene: 6. This CDR3 is CASSLVAGGMETQYF. CDR3 sequence (DNA): TGTGCCAGCAGCTTAGTGGCAGGGGGCATGGAGACCCAGTACTTC.

This clone was recorded a few times. The J gene is TRBJ2-6, the V gene TRBV2, with TRBD1 matching over 9 bases. The CDR3 totals 18 residues. Germline assignment: CDR1 SNHLY and CDR2 FYNNEI. J was trimmed by 2 bases and V by 6 bases; bases with no gene match: 11. CDR3 amino acids: CASSRRAGTGPGANVLTF. The CDR3 bases are TGTGCCAGCAGCAGACGGGCAGGGACAGGGCCTGGGGCCAACGTCCTGACTTTC. Full variable domain (remainder filled in from reference TRBV2 and TRBJ2-6): EPEVTQTPSHQVTQMGQEVILRCVPISNHLYFYWYRQILGQKVEFLVSFYNNEISEKSEIFDDQFSVERPDGSNFTLKIRSTKLEDSAMYFCASSRRAGTGPGANVLTFGAGSRLTVL.

The genes are TRBV18 and TRBJ2-7; 12 bases are a match to TRBD1. The V gene's germline CDR1 is KGHSH and CDR2 LQKENI. V trimming: 0 bases; J trimming: 6 bases; junction bases outside the gene matches: 0. The CDR3 extends over 14 amino acids. The CDR3 loop is CASSPPGQGAEQYF. DNA for the CDR3: TGTGCCAGCTCACCACCGGGACAGGGGGCCGAGCAGTACTTC.

The J gene is TRBJ1-5, the V gene TRBV2; 9 bases match TRBD1. V was pared by 7 bases and J by 3 bases, with 4 bases of the junction left unmatched. Per germline, CDR1 SNHLY and CDR2 FYNNEI. This CDR3 spans 14 amino acids. The CDR3 sequence: CASTGQGINQPQHF. The CDR3 bases are TGTGCCAGCACTGGACAGGGGATCAATCAGCCCCAGCATTTT.

The chain is built from TRBV27 and TRBJ2-1; TRBD2 aligns across 11 bases. In germline, CDR1 is MNHEY, CDR2 SMNVEV (reference sequence). This CDR3 contains 18 residues. V lost 4 bases to trimming and J lost 2 bases; unmatched junction nucleotides: 10. CDR3 amino acids: CASSSPGLAGLPYNEQFF. As DNA, the CDR3 is TGTGCCAGCAGTTCCCCTGGACTAGCGGGCCTTCCCTACAATGAGCAGTTCTTC.

The chain links TRBV29-1 to TRBJ1-1, with D possibly being TRBD1 (5 bases). This CDR3 has 13 residues. Germline CDR1 SQVTM, CDR2 ANQGSEA. V was cut by 4 bases and J by 4 bases, with 13 bases left in between. CDR3 residues: CSVVGGETTEAFF. The CDR3 nucleotides read TGCAGCGTTGTTGGGGGGGAGACCACTGAAGCTTTCTTT.

This rearrangement joins TRBV5-1 to TRBJ2-2; 11 bases line up with TRBD1. Trimming cost V 4 bases and J 6 bases; bases outside gene matches: 8. This CDR3 contains 16 residues. The germline V gene encodes CDR1 SGHRS and CDR2 YFSETQ. The DNA for the CDR3 is TGCGCCAGCAGCACCCCGGACAGGGGGCCGGCCGGGGAGCTGTTTTTT. Translating it yields CASSTPDRGPAGELFF. The whole variable domain, remainder taken from reference TRBV5-1 and TRBJ2-2, is KAGVTQTPRYLIKTRGQQVTLSCSPISGHRSVSWYQQTPGQGLQFLFEYFSETQRNKGNFPGRFSGRQFSNSRSEMNVSTLELGDSALYLCASSTPDRGPAGELFFGEGSRLTVL.

This clone occurred once. The chain links TRBV28 to TRBJ2-3; tentative D call: TRBD1 (6 bases). This CDR3 spans 15 amino acids. V was pared by 7 bases and J by 1 base, with 15 bases between. Germline V gene data show CDR1 as MDHEN and CDR2 as SYDVKM. CDR3 region: CASKTTGSRTDTQYF. CDR3 bases: TGTGCCAGCAAAACCACAGGGAGCCGCACAGATACGCAGTATTTT.